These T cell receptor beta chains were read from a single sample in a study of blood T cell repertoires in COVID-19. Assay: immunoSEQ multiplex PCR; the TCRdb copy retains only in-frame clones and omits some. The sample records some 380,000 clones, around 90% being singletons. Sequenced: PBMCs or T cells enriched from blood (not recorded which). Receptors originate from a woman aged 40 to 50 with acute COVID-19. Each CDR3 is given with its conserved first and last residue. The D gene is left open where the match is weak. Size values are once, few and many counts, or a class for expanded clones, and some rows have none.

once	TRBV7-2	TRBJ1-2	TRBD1	CASSSTGGPNYGYTF	TGTGCCAGCAGCTCCACAGGGGGTCCCAACTATGGCTACACCTTC
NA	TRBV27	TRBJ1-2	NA	CASSLRGEGYGYTF	TGTGCCAGCAGTTTGAGAGGGGAGGGCTATGGCTACACCTTC
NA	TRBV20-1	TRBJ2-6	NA	CSASPGLSGANVLTF	TGCAGTGCTAGTCCTGGACTCTCTGGGGCCAACGTCCTGACTTTC
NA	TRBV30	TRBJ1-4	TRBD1	CAWSDRGDNEKLFF	TGTGCCTGGAGCGACAGGGGTGATAATGAAAAACTGTTTTTT
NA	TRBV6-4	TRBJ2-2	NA	CASSDSFSGELFF	TGTGCCAGCAGTGACTCTTTCTCCGGGGAGCTGTTTTTT
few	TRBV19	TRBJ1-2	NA	CASSINRDNNYGYTF	TGTGCCAGTAGTATCAACCGGGACAATAACTATGGCTACACCTTC
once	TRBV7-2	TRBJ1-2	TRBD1	CASSTPGTGFVYGYTF	TGTGCCAGCAGCACCCCCGGGACAGGGTTTGTCTATGGCTACACCTTC
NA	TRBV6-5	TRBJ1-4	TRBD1	CASSPGQFNEKLFF	TGTGCCAGCAGTCCGGGACAGTTTAATGAAAAACTGTTTTTT
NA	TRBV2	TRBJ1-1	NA	CASTMGAGAFF	TGTGCCAGCACGATGGGGGCAGGAGCTTTCTTT
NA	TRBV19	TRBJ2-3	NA	CASSIRASSTDTQYF	TGTGCCAGTAGTATCAGAGCTAGTAGCACAGATACGCAGTATTTT
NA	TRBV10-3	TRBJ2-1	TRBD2	CAISEKLAGASSYNEQFF	TGTGCCATCAGTGAGAAACTAGCGGGGGCCAGCTCCTACAATGAGCAGTTCTTC
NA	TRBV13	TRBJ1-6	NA	CASSFLGDYARNSPLHF	TGTGCCAGCAGCTTTTTAGGGGACTACGCGAGGAATTCACCCCTCCACTTT
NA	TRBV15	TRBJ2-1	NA	CATSRGAGYNEQFF	TGTGCCACCAGCAGGGGGGCCGGATACAATGAGCAGTTCTTC
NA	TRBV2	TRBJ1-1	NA	CASSGLRSGEAFF	TGTGCCAGCAGTGGCCTAAGGTCGGGGGAAGCTTTCTTT
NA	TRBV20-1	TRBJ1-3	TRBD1	CSASDRGLKSGNTIYF	TGCAGTGCTAGTGACAGGGGGCTGAAGTCTGGAAACACCATATATTTT
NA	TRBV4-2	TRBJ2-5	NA	CASSQIGQETQYF	TGTGCCAGCAGCCAAATCGGCCAAGAGACCCAGTACTTC
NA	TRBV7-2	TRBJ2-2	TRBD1	CASSLAGGLGTGELFF	TGTGCCAGCAGCTTAGCAGGGGGCCTCGGCACCGGGGAGCTGTTTTTT
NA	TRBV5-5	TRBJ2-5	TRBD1	CASSFWDRAEETQYF	TGTGCCAGCAGCTTTTGGGACAGAGCAGAAGAGACCCAGTACTTC
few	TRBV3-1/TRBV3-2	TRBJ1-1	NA	CASSQDWRQSEAFF	TGTGCCAGCAGCCAAGATTGGCGGCAGAGCGAAGCTTTCTTT
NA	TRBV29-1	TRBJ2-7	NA	CSVGGWMGEQYF	TGCAGCGTTGGGGGCTGGATGGGCGAGCAGTACTTC
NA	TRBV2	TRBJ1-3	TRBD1	CASSEDRGNTIYF	TGTGCCAGCAGTGAGGACAGGGGAAACACCATATATTTT
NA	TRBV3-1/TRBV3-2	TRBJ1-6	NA	CASSQGALSPLHF	TGTGCCAGCAGCCAAGGAGCTCTTTCACCCCTCCACTTT
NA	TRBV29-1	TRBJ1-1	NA	CSVSQDITEAFF	TGCAGCGTGTCCCAGGATATCACTGAAGCTTTCTTT
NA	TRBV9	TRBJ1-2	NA	CASSVNPGGYGYTF	TGTGCCAGCAGCGTAAACCCGGGAGGCTATGGCTACACCTTC
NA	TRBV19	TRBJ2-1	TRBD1	CASSVWTGGSYNEQFF	TGTGCCAGTAGTGTCTGGACAGGGGGCTCCTACAATGAGCAGTTCTTC
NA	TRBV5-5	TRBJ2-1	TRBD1	CASSTGTGLNEQFF	TGTGCCAGCAGCACCGGGACAGGGCTCAATGAGCAGTTCTTC
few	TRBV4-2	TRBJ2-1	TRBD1	CASSQPGQVGNEQFF	TGTGCCAGCAGCCAGCCGGGACAGGTGGGCAATGAGCAGTTCTTC
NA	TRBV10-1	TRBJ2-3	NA	CASRPGGRTDTQYF	TGCGCCAGCAGGCCCGGGGGACGGACAGATACGCAGTATTTT
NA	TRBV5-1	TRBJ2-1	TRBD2	CASNLLISGGGGEQFF	TGCGCCAGCAACTTACTAATTAGCGGGGGTGGTGGTGAGCAGTTCTTC
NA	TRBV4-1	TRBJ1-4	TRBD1	CASSQAIMGQGVEKLFF	TGCGCCAGCAGCCAAGCCATAATGGGACAGGGGGTTGAAAAACTGTTTTTT
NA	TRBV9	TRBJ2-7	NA	CASSVASGDYEQYF	TGTGCCAGCAGCGTAGCCTCAGGGGACTACGAGCAGTACTTC
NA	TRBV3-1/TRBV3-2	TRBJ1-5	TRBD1	CASSQGDRGRNQPQHF	TGTGCCAGCAGCCAAGGGGACAGGGGGCGGAATCAGCCCCAGCATTTT
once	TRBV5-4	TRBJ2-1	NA	CASSSTSKLMNEQFF	TGTGCCAGCAGCAGCACTAGCAAATTAATGAATGAGCAGTTCTTC
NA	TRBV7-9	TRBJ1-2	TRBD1	CASSFRGQGDGYTF	TGTGCCAGCAGCTTCAGAGGACAGGGCGATGGCTACACCTTC
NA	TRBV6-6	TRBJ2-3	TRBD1	CASSTGQGVDTQYF	TGTGCCAGCAGTACTGGACAGGGGGTAGATACGCAGTATTTT
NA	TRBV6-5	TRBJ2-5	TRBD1	CASSYSRGPGEETQYF	TGTGCCAGCAGTTACTCCAGGGGGCCCGGAGAGGAGACCCAGTACTTC
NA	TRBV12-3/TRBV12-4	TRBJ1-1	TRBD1	CASRIRETGDAFF	TGTGCCAGCAGAATTCGAGAGACAGGGGATGCTTTCTTT
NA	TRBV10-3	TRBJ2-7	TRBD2	CAISELGGLDEQYF	TGTGCCATCAGTGAGTTGGGAGGGTTGGACGAGCAGTACTTC
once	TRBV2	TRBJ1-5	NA	CASSASEGNQPQHF	TGTGCCAGCAGTGCGTCGGAGGGCAATCAGCCCCAGCATTTT
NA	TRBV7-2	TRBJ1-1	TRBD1	CASSLGGAGGLAREAFF	TGTGCCAGCAGCTTAGGAGGGGCAGGGGGCCTCGCCAGGGAAGCTTTCTTT
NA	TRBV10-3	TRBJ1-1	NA	CAIRETGDTEAFF	TGTGCCATCAGGGAGACAGGAGACACTGAAGCTTTCTTT
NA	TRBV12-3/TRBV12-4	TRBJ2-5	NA	CASSYQGETQYF	TGTGCCAGCAGTTATCAGGGGGAGACCCAGTACTTC
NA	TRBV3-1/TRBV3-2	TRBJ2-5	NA	CASSQSPAGETQYF	TGTGCCAGCAGCCAATCCCCAGCAGGGGAGACCCAGTACTTC
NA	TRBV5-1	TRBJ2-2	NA	CASSSSPGAGELFF	TGCGCCAGCAGCTCGTCGCCAGGTGCCGGGGAGCTGTTTTTT
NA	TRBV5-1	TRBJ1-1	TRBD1	CASSITGGEWTEAFF	TGCGCCAGCAGCATCACAGGGGGAGAGTGGACTGAAGCTTTCTTT
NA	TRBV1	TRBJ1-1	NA	CTSSYRGTEAFF	TGCACCAGCAGTTACAGGGGGACTGAAGCTTTCTTT
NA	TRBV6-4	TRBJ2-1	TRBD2	CASSDEAGGPREQFF	TGTGCCAGCAGTGACGAAGCGGGGGGGCCCCGTGAGCAGTTCTTC
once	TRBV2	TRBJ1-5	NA	CASSEARGQPQHF	TGTGCCAGCAGTGAAGCGCGGGGCCAGCCCCAGCATTTT
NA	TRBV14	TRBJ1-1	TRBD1	CASSQEVWQGVGDTEAFF	TGTGCCAGCAGCCAAGAAGTCTGGCAGGGGGTTGGTGACACTGAAGCTTTCTTT
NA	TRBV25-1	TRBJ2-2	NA	CASKLGTNTGELFF	TGTGCCAGCAAACTGGGGACAAACACCGGGGAGCTGTTTTTT
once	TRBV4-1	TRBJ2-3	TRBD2	CASSRTSGGASTDTQYF	TGCGCCAGCAGCCGGACTAGCGGGGGAGCTAGCACAGATACGCAGTATTTT
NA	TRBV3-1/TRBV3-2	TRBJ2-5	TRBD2	CASSLNSGGYEETQYF	TGTGCCAGCAGCCTAAATAGCGGGGGATACGAAGAGACCCAGTACTTC
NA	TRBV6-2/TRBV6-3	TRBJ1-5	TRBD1	CASSQGTGPNQPQHF	TGTGCCAGCAGTCAAGGGACAGGACCCAATCAGCCCCAGCATTTT